The clone carrying this TCR beta chain appeared a few times. Next came a second PCR, run for about 7 to 12 cycles, which used a sample-barcoded 5' primer along with a J-beta primer mix. MiXCR, applied by TCRdb to the 5' RACE reads, yields one record per CDR3 protein. The table includes some 1,800,000 distinct CDR3 sequences, approximately 39% detected once. Drawn from each donor were roughly 9.4 milliliters of peripheral blood. Between the trimmed V and J ends, which lost 0 bases and 8 bases, there was a span of 14 bases. CDR1 SGHRS and CDR2 YFSETQ come from the germline V gene. CDR3 size: 14 residues. The record originates from a study of blood T cells in healthy people across ages.

The chain carries TRBV5-1 and TRBJ1-2; D is uncertain. The sample consisted of blood. The clonotype originates from a human donor in good health. CDR3 loop: CASSLAETQWGYTF. The CDR3 DNA reads TGCGCCAGCAGCTTGGCCGAGACCCAGTGGGGCTACACCTTC.